This TCR beta chain emerged from a study of cytomegalovirus exposure and HLA in healthy donors. Whole-study results and caveats: Later on, an analysis tied approximately 17,000 TCR beta sequences to HLA alleles at 0.05 false discovery rate.

Germline assignment: CDR1 SGDLS and CDR2 YYNGEE. The CDR3 covers 14 residues. V lost 2 bases, J lost 4 bases, and 12 bases lay in between. In its sample, this clone was seen a few times. The antigen remains undetermined. A multiplex PCR was run with 60 Vbeta primers and 13 Jbeta primers. Sequenced by immunoSEQ multiplex PCR; TCRdb stores in-frame clones only, minus some. The sample shows 150,000 to 200,000 clones, nearly 70% of them seen only once. The clonotype was recovered from a man aged 25 to 45 in good health and CMV-seropositive. The chain combines TRBV9 with TRBJ1-1; D call uncertain. Material: PBMCs. CDR3 DNA: TGTGCCAGCAGCGTTGGAGGGTTTGGCACTGAAGCTTTCTTT. It codes for CASSVGGFGTEAFF.